Below, 5 T cell receptor beta chains from the same sample are listed, as sequenced in a study of cytomegalovirus exposure and HLA in healthy donors. The protocol was immunoSEQ multiplex PCR, while the TCRdb copy is restricted to in-frame clones and leaves out a portion. This table has under 200,000 clones, approximately 86% appearing once. Sequencing used PBMCs. Source of these receptors: a woman aged 18-29 years in good health and CMV-seronegative.

The V gene is TRBV21-1, the J gene TRBJ1-1. TRBV21-1 is noted as a pseudogene. This CDR3 has 15 amino acids. The CDR3 spells CASSKEESMNTEAFF. In DNA form, the CDR3 reads TGTGCCAGCAGCAAAGAAGAGTCCATGAACACTGAAGCTTTCTTT.

V is TRBV11-3 and J is TRBJ1-1; D remains unclear. Germline lookup yields CDR1 SGHNT and CDR2 YENEEA. The CDR3 is 13 amino acids. Trimming took off 3 bases at V and 1 base at J, with 6 bases between the two ends. The CDR3: CASSFSSNTEAFF. The CDR3 nucleotides are TGTGCCAGCAGCTTTAGCTCGAACACTGAAGCTTTCTTT.

The chain carries TRBV27 and TRBJ2-1; 7 nucleotides agree with TRBD2. The CDR3 is made up of 15 amino acids. V lost 6 bases to trimming and J lost 5 bases; unmatched junction nucleotides: 10. Germline V gene data show CDR1 as MNHEY and CDR2 as SMNVEV (reference sequence). The CDR3 coding sequence is TGTGCCAGCAGCTACGGCGCGGGAGTAAACAATGAGCAGTTCTTC. This gives the protein CASSYGAGVNNEQFF.

The chain joins TRBV9 to TRBJ2-2; TRBD2 aligns across 12 bases. Germline CDR1 reads SGDLS; CDR2 reads YYNGEE. Trimming removed 4 bases from V and 6 bases from J; junction bases left unmatched: 7. CDR3 size: 16 residues. In DNA form, the CDR3 reads TGTGCCAGCAGCTCCCAGACTAGCGGGAGTCCCGGGGAGCTGTTTTTT. Residues: CASSSQTSGSPGELFF.

Here the CDR3 reads CASSPDRDYYGYTF. The DNA for the CDR3 is TGTGCCAGCAGCCCGGACAGGGATTACTATGGCTACACCTTC. The chain links TRBV5-6 to TRBJ1-2, with 8 nucleotides matching TRBD1. V was clipped by 4 bases and J by 3 bases; unmatched bases: 5. This CDR3 is built from 14 residues. Germline V gene lookup returns CDR1 SGHDT and CDR2 YYEEEE.